This T cell receptor (beta chain) was recovered during a study of T cell responses to AZD1222 COVID-19 vaccine. Study results and caveats: Two AZD1222 doses significantly raised spike-specific TCR breadth and depth over controls. The donors showed a predominance of white British ancestry and of females, with possible underestimation of clonal diversity. The study sampled repertoires only after the peak T cell response.

Regarding this clone: What it binds is unknown.

Some clones are missing from TCRdb's copy, which holds only in-frame ones; the method was immunoSEQ multiplex PCR. The sample has approximately 85,000 clones, 80% to 90% seen once; the top ten hold roughly 6.3%. Trimming took 0 bases from V and 2 from J, leaving 7 bases between them. Per germline, CDR1 SGHRS and CDR2 YFSETQ. The CDR3 has 14 residues. The J gene is TRBJ2-3, the V gene TRBV5-1; D is uncertain. This sample comprised peripheral blood, obtained on day 0 of AZD1222 vaccination. The sequence was obtained from an adult in good health. CDR3 sequence (DNA): TGCGCCAGCAGCTTGGATTCCGCCACAGATACGCAGTATTTT. As protein: CASSLDSATDTQYF. Filled out from reference TRBV5-1 and TRBJ2-3, the complete variable domain reads KAGVTQTPRYLIKTRGQQVTLSCSPISGHRSVSWYQQTPGQGLQFLFEYFSETQRNKGNFPGRFSGRQFSNSRSEMNVSTLELGDSALYLCASSLDSATDTQYFGPGTRLTVL.